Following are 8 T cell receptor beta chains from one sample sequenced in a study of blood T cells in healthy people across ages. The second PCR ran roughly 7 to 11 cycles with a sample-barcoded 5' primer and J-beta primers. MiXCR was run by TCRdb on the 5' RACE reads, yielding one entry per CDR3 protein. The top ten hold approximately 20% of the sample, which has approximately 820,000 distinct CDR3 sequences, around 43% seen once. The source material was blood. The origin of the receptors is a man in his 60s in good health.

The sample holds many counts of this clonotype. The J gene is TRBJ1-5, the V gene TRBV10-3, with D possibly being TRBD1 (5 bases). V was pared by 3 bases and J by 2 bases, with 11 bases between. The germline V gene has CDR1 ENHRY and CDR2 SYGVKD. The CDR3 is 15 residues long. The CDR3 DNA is TGTGCCATCAGTGAAGGGACCGGGGGCAATCAGCCCCAGCATTTT. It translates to CAISEGTGGNQPQHF.

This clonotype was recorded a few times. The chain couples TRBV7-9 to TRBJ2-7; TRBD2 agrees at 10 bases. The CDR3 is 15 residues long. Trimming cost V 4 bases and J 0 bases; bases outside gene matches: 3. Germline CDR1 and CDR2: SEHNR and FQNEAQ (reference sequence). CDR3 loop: CASSSLAGNSYEQYF. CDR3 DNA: TGTGCCAGCAGCTCACTAGCGGGGAACTCCTACGAGCAGTACTTC.

CDR3 in amino acids: CASSQDVGGNEQFF. The DNA of the CDR3 is TGCGCCAGCAGCCAAGACGTGGGAGGGAATGAGCAGTTCTTC. This chain joins TRBV4-3 and TRBJ2-1; TRBD2 matches at 7 bases. Germline V gene data show CDR1 as LGHNA and CDR2 as YSLEER. This CDR3 is 14 amino acids long. V shed 0 bases and J 7 bases; nucleotides not matched to a gene: 3.

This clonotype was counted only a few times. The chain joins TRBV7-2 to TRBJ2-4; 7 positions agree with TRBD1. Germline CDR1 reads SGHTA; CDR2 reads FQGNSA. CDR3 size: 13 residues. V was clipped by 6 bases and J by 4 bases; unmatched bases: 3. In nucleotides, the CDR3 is TGTGCCAGCAGTGGGACAGCGAAAAACATTCAGTACTTC. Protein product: CASSGTAKNIQYF.

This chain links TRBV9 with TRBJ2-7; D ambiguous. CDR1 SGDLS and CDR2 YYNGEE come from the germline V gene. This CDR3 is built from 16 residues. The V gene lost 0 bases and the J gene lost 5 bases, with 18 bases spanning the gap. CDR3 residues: CASSVEDGVRPNEQYF. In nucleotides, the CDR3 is TGTGCCAGCAGCGTAGAGGACGGAGTCCGCCCTAACGAGCAGTACTTC.

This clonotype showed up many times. CDR3 DNA sequence: TGTGCCAGCAGCGTGGTTGGCTACAATGAGCAGTTCTTC. Protein: CASSVVGYNEQFF. The chain uses TRBV5-6 and TRBJ2-1; D unclear. From germline, CDR1 is SGHDT and CDR2 YYEEEE. The CDR3 sequence is 13 residues long. V was cut by 4 bases and J by 3 bases, with 8 bases left in between.

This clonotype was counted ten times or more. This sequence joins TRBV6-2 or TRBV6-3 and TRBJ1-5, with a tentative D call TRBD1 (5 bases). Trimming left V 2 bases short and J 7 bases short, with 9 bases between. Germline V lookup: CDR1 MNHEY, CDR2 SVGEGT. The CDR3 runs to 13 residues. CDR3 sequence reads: CASSYAGVQPQHF. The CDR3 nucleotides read TGTGCCAGCAGTTACGCGGGGGTACAGCCCCAGCATTTT.

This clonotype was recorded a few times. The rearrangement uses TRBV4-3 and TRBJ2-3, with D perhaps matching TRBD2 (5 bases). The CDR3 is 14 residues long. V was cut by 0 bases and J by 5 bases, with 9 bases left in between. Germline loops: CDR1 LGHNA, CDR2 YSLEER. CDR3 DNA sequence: TGCGCCAGCAGCCAAGATCCGAGGGTAGATACGCAGTATTTT. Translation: CASSQDPRVDTQYF.